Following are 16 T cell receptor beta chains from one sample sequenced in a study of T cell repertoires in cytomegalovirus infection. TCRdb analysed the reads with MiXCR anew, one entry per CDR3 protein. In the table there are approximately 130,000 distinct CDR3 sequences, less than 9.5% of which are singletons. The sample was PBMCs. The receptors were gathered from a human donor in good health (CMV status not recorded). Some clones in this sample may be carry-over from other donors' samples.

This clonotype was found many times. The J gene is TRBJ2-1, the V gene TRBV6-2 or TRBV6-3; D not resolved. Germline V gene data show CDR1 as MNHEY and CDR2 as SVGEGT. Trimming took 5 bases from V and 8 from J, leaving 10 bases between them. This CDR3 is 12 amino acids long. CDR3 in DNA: TGTGCCAGCAGTGACGGCTGGGATGAGCAGTTCTTC. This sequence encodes CASSDGWDEQFF.

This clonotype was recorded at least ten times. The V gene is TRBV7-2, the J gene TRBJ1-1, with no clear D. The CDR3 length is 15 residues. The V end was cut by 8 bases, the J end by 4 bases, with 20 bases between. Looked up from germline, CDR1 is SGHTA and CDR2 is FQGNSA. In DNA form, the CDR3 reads TGTGCCAGCCAGGCGGAGTCTGGTTGGGGCACTGAAGCTTTCTTT. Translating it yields CASQAESGWGTEAFF.

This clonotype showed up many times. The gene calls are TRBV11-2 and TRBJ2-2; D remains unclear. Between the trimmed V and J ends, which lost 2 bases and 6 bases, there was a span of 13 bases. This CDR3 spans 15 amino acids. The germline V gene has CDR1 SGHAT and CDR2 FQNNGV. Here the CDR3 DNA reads TGTGCCAGCAGCTTAATCACAGCCTTCGCCGGGGAGCTGTTTTTT. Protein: CASSLITAFAGELFF.

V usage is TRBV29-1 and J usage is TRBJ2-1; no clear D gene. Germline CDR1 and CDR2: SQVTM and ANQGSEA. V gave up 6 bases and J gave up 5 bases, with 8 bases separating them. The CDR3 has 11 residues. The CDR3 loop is CSVPRHNEQFF. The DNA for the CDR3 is TGCAGCGTCCCCCGTCACAATGAGCAGTTCTTC.

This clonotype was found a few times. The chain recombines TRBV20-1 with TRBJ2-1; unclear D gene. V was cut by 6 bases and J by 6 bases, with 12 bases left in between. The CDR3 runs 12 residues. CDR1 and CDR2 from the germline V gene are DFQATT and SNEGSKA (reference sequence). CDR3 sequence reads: CSAISHSNEQFF. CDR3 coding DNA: TGCAGTGCCATTTCACATTCCAATGAGCAGTTCTTC.

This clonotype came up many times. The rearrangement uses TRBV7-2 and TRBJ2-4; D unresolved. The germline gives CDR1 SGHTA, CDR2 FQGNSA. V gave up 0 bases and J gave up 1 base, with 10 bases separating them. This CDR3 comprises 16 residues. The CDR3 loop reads CASSLALGRAKNIQYF. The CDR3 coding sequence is TGTGCCAGCAGCTTAGCGCTGGGTAGGGCCAAAAACATTCAGTACTTC.

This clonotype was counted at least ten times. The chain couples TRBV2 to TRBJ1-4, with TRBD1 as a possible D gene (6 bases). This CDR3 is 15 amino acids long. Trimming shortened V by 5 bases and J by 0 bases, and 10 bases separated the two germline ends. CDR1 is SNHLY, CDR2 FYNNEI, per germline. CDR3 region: CASSSRGPTNEKLFF. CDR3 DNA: TGTGCCAGCAGTTCCAGGGGACCAACTAATGAAAAACTGTTTTTT.

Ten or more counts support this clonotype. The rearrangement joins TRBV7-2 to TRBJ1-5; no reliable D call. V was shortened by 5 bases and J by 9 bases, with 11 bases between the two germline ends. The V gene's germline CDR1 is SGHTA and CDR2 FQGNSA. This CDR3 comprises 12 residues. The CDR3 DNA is TGTGCCAGCAGCCCTCCGGTCGGGCCCCAGCATTTT. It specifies CASSPPVGPQHF.

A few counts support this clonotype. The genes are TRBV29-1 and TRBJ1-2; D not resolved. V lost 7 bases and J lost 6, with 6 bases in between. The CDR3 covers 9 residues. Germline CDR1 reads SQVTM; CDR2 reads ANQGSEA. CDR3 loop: CSAGDGYTF. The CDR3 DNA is TGCAGCGCTGGGGATGGCTACACCTTC.

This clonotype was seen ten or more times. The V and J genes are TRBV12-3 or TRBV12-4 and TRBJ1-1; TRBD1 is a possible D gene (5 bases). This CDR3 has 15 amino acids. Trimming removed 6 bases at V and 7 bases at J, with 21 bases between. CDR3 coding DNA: TGTGCCAGCAGGGCCTCGCAGGGATATCGAGATGAAGCTTTCTTT. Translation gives CASRASQGYRDEAFF.

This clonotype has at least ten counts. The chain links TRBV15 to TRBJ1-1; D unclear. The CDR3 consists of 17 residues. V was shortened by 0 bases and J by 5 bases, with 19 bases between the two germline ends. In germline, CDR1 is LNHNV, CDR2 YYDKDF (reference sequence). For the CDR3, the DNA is TGTGCCACCAGCAGAGATCGTGGGGTTGTTAGGTCGACTGAAGCTTTCTTT. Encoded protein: CATSRDRGVVRSTEAFF.

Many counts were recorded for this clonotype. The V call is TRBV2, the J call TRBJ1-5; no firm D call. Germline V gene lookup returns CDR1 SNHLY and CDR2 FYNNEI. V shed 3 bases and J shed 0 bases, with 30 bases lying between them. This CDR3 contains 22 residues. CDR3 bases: TGTGCCAGCAGTGATAGGATTTTGTCCCTCACAAGTGGAGCTTCTAGCAATCAGCCCCAGCATTTT. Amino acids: CASSDRILSLTSGASSNQPQHF.

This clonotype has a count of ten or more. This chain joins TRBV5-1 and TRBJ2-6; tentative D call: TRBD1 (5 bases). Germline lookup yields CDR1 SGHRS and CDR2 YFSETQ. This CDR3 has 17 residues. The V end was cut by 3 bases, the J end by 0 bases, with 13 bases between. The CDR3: CASSSDSILSGANVLTF. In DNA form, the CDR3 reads TGCGCCAGCAGCTCAGACAGCATCCTCTCTGGGGCCAACGTCCTGACTTTC.

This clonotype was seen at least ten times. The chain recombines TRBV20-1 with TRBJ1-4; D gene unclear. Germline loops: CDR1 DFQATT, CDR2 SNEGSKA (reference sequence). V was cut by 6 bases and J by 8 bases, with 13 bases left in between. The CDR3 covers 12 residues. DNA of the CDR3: TGCAGTGCCCAGGAATTGGGGGAAAAACTGTTTTTT. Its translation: CSAQELGEKLFF.

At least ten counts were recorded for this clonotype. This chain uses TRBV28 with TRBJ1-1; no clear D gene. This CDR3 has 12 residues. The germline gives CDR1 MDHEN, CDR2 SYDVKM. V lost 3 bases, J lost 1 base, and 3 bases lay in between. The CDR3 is CASSFQNTEAFF. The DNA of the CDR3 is TGTGCCAGCAGTTTTCAGAACACTGAAGCTTTCTTT.

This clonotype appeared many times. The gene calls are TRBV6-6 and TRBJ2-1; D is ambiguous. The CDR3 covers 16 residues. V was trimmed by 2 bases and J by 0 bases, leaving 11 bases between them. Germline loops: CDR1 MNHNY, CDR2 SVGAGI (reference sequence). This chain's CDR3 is CASSYPTFSSYNEQFF. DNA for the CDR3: TGTGCCAGCAGTTACCCGACCTTTAGCTCCTACAATGAGCAGTTCTTC.